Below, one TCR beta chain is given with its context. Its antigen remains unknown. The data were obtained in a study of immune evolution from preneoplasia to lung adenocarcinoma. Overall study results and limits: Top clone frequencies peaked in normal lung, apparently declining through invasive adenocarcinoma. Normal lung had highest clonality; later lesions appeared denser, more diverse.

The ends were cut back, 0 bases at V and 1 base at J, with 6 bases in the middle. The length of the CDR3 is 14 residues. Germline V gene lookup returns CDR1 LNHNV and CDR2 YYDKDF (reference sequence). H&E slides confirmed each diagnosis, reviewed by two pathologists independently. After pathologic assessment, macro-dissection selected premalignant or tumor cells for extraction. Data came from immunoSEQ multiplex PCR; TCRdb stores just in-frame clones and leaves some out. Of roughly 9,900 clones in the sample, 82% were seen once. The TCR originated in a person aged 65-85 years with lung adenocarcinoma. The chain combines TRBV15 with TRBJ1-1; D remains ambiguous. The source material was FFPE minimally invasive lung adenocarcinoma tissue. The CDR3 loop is CATSRDSTNTEAFF. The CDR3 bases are TGTGCCACCAGCAGAGACAGCACGAACACTGAAGCTTTCTTT.